The 27 T cell receptor beta chains below come from one sample, sequenced in a study of cytomegalovirus exposure and HLA in healthy donors. It was with 60 Vbeta and 13 Jbeta primers that the PCR ran. Produced via immunoSEQ multiplex PCR; TCRdb's table is partial and in-frame only. Of about 180,000 clones in the sample, around 79% were seen once. Input material: PBMCs. The origin of the receptors is a woman aged 40 to 50 in good health and CMV-seronegative.

This clone has a handful of counts. The rearrangement links TRBV5-4 to TRBJ2-5; D gene uncertain. The CDR3 has 14 amino acids. Germline values: CDR1 SGHNT, CDR2 YYREEE (reference sequence). V lost 0 bases and J 7 bases, leaving 13 bases between the germline ends. CDR3: CASSLGDERGTQYF. The CDR3 nucleotides are TGTGCCAGCAGCTTGGGAGACGAGAGAGGGACCCAGTACTTC.

This clone came up a few times. The chain recombines TRBV6-5 with TRBJ2-7; 8 nucleotides match TRBD2. Germline V gives CDR1 MNHEY, CDR2 SVGAGI. The CDR3 length is 15 residues. V lost 5 bases and J lost 4; bases outside the gene matches: 10. As DNA, the CDR3 is TGTGCCAGCAGTACCGTGGGACTAGGGCAGTACGAGCAGTACTTC. This gives the protein CASSTVGLGQYEQYF.

The rearrangement joins TRBV9 to TRBJ2-3, with a possible D match to TRBD1 (5 bases). The germline gives CDR1 SGDLS, CDR2 YYNGEE. Trimming took 3 bases from V and 5 from J, leaving 16 bases between them. CDR3 length: 15 residues. DNA for the CDR3: TGTGCCAGCAGCGCGGGCCTCCTGCAGGGAGATACGCAGTATTTT. It translates to CASSAGLLQGDTQYF.

The chain joins TRBV2 to TRBJ2-7, with TRBD1 identical over 11 bases. The CDR3 is 15 amino acids. V lost 6 bases to trimming and J lost 2 bases; unmatched junction nucleotides: 6. Germline lookup yields CDR1 SNHLY and CDR2 FYNNEI. The chain's CDR3 is CASRAQDRGPYEQYF. In nucleotides, the CDR3 is TGTGCCAGCAGAGCCCAGGACAGGGGGCCCTACGAGCAGTACTTC.

The chain carries TRBV6-6 and TRBJ2-5, with 11 nucleotides matching TRBD2. V lost 4 bases and J lost 7; bases outside the gene matches: 8. This CDR3 comprises 15 residues. The germline V gene has CDR1 MNHNY and CDR2 SVGAGI (reference sequence). The CDR3: CASSSLAGGLGTQYF. The CDR3 coding sequence is TGTGCCAGCAGTTCCCTAGCGGGAGGCCTCGGGACCCAGTACTTC.

This clone came up once. The chain employs TRBV11-2 and TRBJ2-2; 8 bases fit TRBD2. The CDR3 is made up of 16 amino acids. With V trimmed by 2 bases and J by 4 bases, 6 bases remained unmatched. Germline CDR1 SGHAT, CDR2 FQNNGV. The DNA of the CDR3 is TGTGCCAGCAGCTTAAGGTCAGCGGGAGCCACCGGGGAGCTGTTTTTT. This codes for CASSLRSAGATGELFF. The full variable domain, in which reference TRBV11-2 and TRBJ2-2 provide the parts outside the CDR3, is EAGVAQSPRYKIIEKRQSVAFWCNPISGHATLYWYQQILGQGPKLLIQFQNNGVVDDSQLPKDRFSAERLKGVDSTLKIQPAKLEDSAVYLCASSLRSAGATGELFFGEGSRLTVL.

This clone was observed a handful of times. The chain joins TRBV27 to TRBJ2-1, with a weak D call TRBD1 (6 bases). V lost 4 bases to trimming and J lost 4 bases, with 17 bases between them. The CDR3 totals 16 residues. Germline V gives CDR1 MNHEY, CDR2 SMNVEV (reference sequence). The CDR3 protein is CASSSQGGSLYNEQFF. Here the CDR3 DNA reads TGTGCCAGCAGTTCCCAAGGGGGATCCCTTTACAATGAGCAGTTCTTC.

The sample holds a few counts of this clone. The genes are TRBV13 and TRBJ1-1, with D perhaps TRBD1 (6 bases). Germline loops: CDR1 PRHDT, CDR2 FYEKMQ (reference sequence). Trimming removed 3 bases from V and 3 bases from J, with 8 bases in between. The CDR3 has 13 residues. For the CDR3, the DNA is TGTGCCAGCAGCTTCAAGGGGGACACTGAAGCTTTCTTT. Translation: CASSFKGDTEAFF.

DNA of the CDR3: TGTGCCTGGAGTCTATCAGGGGTAAAGTTCGGCACCATATATTTT. As protein: CAWSLSGVKFGTIYF. The J gene is TRBJ1-3, the V gene TRBV30, with D possibly matching TRBD1 (6 bases). Per the germline V gene, CDR1 is GTSNPN and CDR2 is SVGIG (reference sequence). The length of the CDR3 is 15 residues. The germline V and J ends were trimmed by 2 bases and 9 bases, with 20 bases remaining between them.

This clone was seen only a few times. The chain employs TRBV27 and TRBJ2-6, with D possibly TRBD2 on 5 matching bases. Trimming pared 3 bases from V and 0 bases from J, leaving 12 bases between. CDR3 length: 17 amino acids. Germline-derived CDR1 and CDR2 are MNHEY and SMNVEV (reference sequence). The CDR3 DNA sequence: TGTGCCAGCAGTTTCCGCTCGGGAACCTCTGGGGCCAACGTCCTGACTTTC. It is translated as CASSFRSGTSGANVLTF. The complete variable domain, with remaining parts taken from reference TRBV27 and TRBJ2-6, reads EAQVTQNPRYLITVTGKKLTVTCSQNMNHEYMSWYRQDPGLGLRQIYYSMNVEVTDKGDVPEGYKVSRKEKRNFPLILESPSPNQTSLYFCASSFRSGTSGANVLTFGAGSRLTVL.

The chain is built from TRBV6-6 and TRBJ1-5, with 8 nucleotides matching TRBD1. The CDR3 contains 16 residues. Germline-derived CDR1 and CDR2 are MNHNY and SVGAGI (reference sequence). V trimming: 2 bases; J trimming: 0 bases; junction bases outside the gene matches: 3. Here the CDR3 reads CASSYGTGNSNQPQHF. The CDR3 DNA is TGTGCCAGCAGTTACGGGACAGGTAATAGCAATCAGCCCCAGCATTTT.

This rearrangement joins TRBV7-9 to TRBJ1-1, with D possibly TRBD1 on 6 matching bases. This CDR3 has 17 residues. The germline V gene encodes CDR1 SEHNR and CDR2 FQNEAQ (reference sequence). The V gene lost 5 bases and the J gene lost 3 bases, with 22 bases spanning the gap. CDR3 in amino acids: CASSPLNFLGAHTEAFF. CDR3 nucleotides: TGTGCCAGCAGCCCCCTCAATTTTTTGGGGGCGCACACTGAAGCTTTCTTT.

The chain carries TRBV7-9 and TRBJ1-1, with 7 bases identical to TRBD1. The length of the CDR3 is 13 residues. In germline, CDR1 is SEHNR, CDR2 FQNEAQ (reference sequence). Trimming cost V 5 bases and J 8 bases; bases outside gene matches: 8. In DNA form, the CDR3 reads TGTGCCAGCAGCCTATTTCCGGACAGGGAAGCTTTCTTT. Encoded protein: CASSLFPDREAFF.

The chain is built from TRBV15 and TRBJ1-3, with no clear D. Trimming cost V 4 bases and J 8 bases, with 15 bases left between them. The CDR3 contains 14 residues. CDR1 LNHNV and CDR2 YYDKDF come from the germline V gene (reference sequence). This CDR3 reads CATSIAHRLDTIYF. CDR3 coding DNA: TGTGCCACCAGCATAGCCCACCGATTGGACACCATATATTTT. Variable domain in full (rest from reference TRBV15 and TRBJ1-3): DAMVIQNPRYQVTQFGKPVTLSCSQTLNHNVMYWYQQKSSQAPKLLFHYYDKDFNNEADTPDNFQSRRPNTSFCFLDIRSPGLGDTAMYLCATSIAHRLDTIYFGEGSWLTVV.

Only a few counts were recorded for this clone. Within the sample, other DNA sequences also encode this same CDR3. In DNA, the CDR3 is TGTGCCAGCAGCTTAGGCCTAGCGGGAGTGAATGAGCAGTTCTTC. Its protein product is CASSLGLAGVNEQFF. This chain uses TRBV7-9 with TRBJ2-1; 10 bases match TRBD2. Unmatched junction bases numbered 4, after V lost 1 base and J lost 7 bases. The CDR3 sequence is 15 residues long. Per germline, CDR1 SEHNR and CDR2 FQNEAQ (reference sequence).

The table lists this clone with a count of one. J is TRBJ1-6 and V is TRBV10-1, with D perhaps TRBD1 (6 bases). Trimming stripped 6 bases from V and 9 bases from J, with 12 bases between. The CDR3 sequence is 13 residues long. Germline V lookup: CDR1 WNHNN, CDR2 SYGVQD (reference sequence). This CDR3 is CASSPGVGSPLHF. The CDR3 nucleotides are TGCGCCAGCAGCCCAGGGGTTGGTTCACCCCTCCACTTT.

J is TRBJ2-7 and V is TRBV19; a weak D match, TRBD2 (6 bases). CDR3 size: 14 residues. Germline CDR1 reads LNHDA; CDR2 reads SQIVND (reference sequence). V lost 3 bases to trimming and J lost 3 bases, with 12 bases between them. The CDR3 region has the DNA TGTGCCAGTAGTATCCGCGGGACCGACTACGAGCAGTACTTC. Its translation is CASSIRGTDYEQYF.

This chain uses TRBV19 with TRBJ2-3; 7 bases agree with TRBD2. J lost 6 bases, V lost 1 base, and 10 bases had no gene match. The CDR3 covers 16 residues. Germline V CDR1 and CDR2: LNHDA, SQIVND (reference sequence). The CDR3 DNA is TGTGCCAGTAGTATAGGTGGTCTAGCGGCCCAGGATACGCAGTATTTT. As protein: CASSIGGLAAQDTQYF.

V is TRBV4-1 and J is TRBJ1-2, with TRBD1 matching 7 bases. CDR3 length: 20 amino acids. Losses at the gene ends were 4 bases for V and 4 bases for J; bases not matched to a gene: 24. Germline V gives CDR1 MGHRA, CDR2 YSYEKL. The CDR3 DNA sequence: TGCGCCAGCAGCCCTCGAAGGTACCGGACAGGACGGTATGCCGGCTATGGCTACACCTTC. It codes for CASSPRRYRTGRYAGYGYTF.

The chain joins TRBV7-2 to TRBJ1-1; possible D gene TRBD1, 6 bases. The CDR3 runs 16 residues. Germline assignment: CDR1 SGHTA and CDR2 FQGNSA. The V gene lost 3 bases and the J gene lost 1 base, with 15 bases spanning the gap. The CDR3 DNA reads TGTGCCAGCAGCTTGGGGCCTCTGGGGGCGAACACTGAAGCTTTCTTT. It is translated as CASSLGPLGANTEAFF.

The chain is built from TRBV9 and TRBJ1-1; tentative D call: TRBD1 (6 bases). Germline lookup yields CDR1 SGDLS and CDR2 YYNGEE. The CDR3 sequence is 15 residues long. Deletions cut 4 bases from V and 1 base from J, with 14 bases between. Here the CDR3 reads CASSLGQKPNTEAFF. In DNA, the CDR3 is TGTGCCAGCAGCTTAGGACAGAAACCGAACACTGAAGCTTTCTTT.

V is TRBV2 and J is TRBJ1-4, with 8 nucleotides matching TRBD1. This CDR3 is 13 amino acids long. Germline V gives CDR1 SNHLY, CDR2 FYNNEI. The J segment lost 5 bases and the V segment lost 7 bases, leaving 3 bases of the junction unmatched. The CDR3, as DNA: TGTGCCAGCAAAGACAGGGGAAATGAAAAACTGTTTTTT. Protein: CASKDRGNEKLFF.

The chain links TRBV7-2 to TRBJ1-5, with D unresolved. Germline V gene sequence: CDR1 SGHTA, CDR2 FQGNSA. This CDR3 is built from 13 residues. Deletions cut 5 bases from V and 5 bases from J, with 10 bases between. The chain's CDR3 is CASSPMRDQPQHF. The CDR3 DNA reads TGTGCCAGCAGCCCTATGAGGGATCAGCCCCAGCATTTT.

The CDR3 region is CASSRLFYEQYF. The CDR3 DNA is TGTGCCAGCAGTCGACTGTTCTACGAGCAGTACTTC. V is TRBV2 and J is TRBJ2-7; no firm D call. Per the germline V gene, CDR1 is SNHLY and CDR2 is FYNNEI. The CDR3 covers 12 residues. Between the trimmed V and J ends, which lost 5 bases and 3 bases, there was a span of 8 bases.

The chain has TRBV6-1 and TRBJ1-5; D may be TRBD1 (6 bases). Germline lookup yields CDR1 MNHNS and CDR2 SASEGT. V lost 3 bases, J lost 2 bases, and 11 bases lay in between. The CDR3 sequence is 15 residues long. The CDR3 region is CASSEGGLGNQPQHF. The CDR3 region has the DNA TGTGCCAGCAGTGAGGGGGGGCTCGGCAATCAGCCCCAGCATTTT.

The chain carries TRBV2 and TRBJ2-3, with 8 nucleotides matching TRBD2. CDR1 is SNHLY, CDR2 FYNNEI, per germline. This CDR3 is built from 17 residues. V shed 5 bases, J shed 2 bases, and the junction held 12 bases outside the gene matches. The CDR3 sequence is CASSPQGSGGYTDTQYF. The CDR3, as DNA: TGTGCCAGCAGTCCCCAGGGGAGCGGGGGTTACACAGATACGCAGTATTTT.

This clone appeared a few times. The chain links TRBV30 to TRBJ1-2; 7 bases fit TRBD1. Germline trimming cut 1 base from V and 4 bases from J; bases unmatched to any gene: 3. CDR3 length: 13 amino acids. CDR1 and CDR2 (germline): GTSNPN, SVGIG (reference sequence). The CDR3 sequence: CAWSGDSSYGYTF. The CDR3 coding sequence is TGTGCCTGGAGTGGGGACAGCTCCTATGGCTACACCTTC. Full variable domain (rest looked up from reference TRBV30 and TRBJ1-2): SQTIHQWPATLVQPVGSPLSLECTVEGTSNPNLYWYRQAAGRGLQLLFYSVGIGQISSEVPQNLSASRPQDRQFILSSKKLLLSDSGFYLCAWSGDSSYGYTFGSGTRLTVV.